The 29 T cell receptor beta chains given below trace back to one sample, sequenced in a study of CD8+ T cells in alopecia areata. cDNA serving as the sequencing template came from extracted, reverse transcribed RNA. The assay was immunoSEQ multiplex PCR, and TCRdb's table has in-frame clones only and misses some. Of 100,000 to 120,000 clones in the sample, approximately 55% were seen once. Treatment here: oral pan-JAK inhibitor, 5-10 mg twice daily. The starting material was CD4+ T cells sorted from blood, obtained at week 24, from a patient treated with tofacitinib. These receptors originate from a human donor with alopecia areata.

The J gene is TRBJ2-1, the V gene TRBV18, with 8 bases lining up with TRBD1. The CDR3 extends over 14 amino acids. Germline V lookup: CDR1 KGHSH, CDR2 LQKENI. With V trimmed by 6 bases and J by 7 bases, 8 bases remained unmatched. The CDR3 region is CASSAGTGRNEQFF. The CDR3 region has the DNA TGTGCCAGCTCCGCCGGGACAGGCCGAAATGAGCAGTTCTTC.

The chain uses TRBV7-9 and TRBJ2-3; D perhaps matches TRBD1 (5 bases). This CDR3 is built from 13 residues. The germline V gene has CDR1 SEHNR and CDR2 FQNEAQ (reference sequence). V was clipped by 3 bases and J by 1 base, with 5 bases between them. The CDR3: CASSLTGTDTQYF. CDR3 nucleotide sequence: TGTGCCAGCAGCTTGACAGGCACAGATACGCAGTATTTT.

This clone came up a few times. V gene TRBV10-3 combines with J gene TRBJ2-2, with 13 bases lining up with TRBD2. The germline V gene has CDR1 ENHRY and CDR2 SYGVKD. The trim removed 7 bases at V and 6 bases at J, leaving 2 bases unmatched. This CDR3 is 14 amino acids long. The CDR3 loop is CAIKGTSGAGELFF. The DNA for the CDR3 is TGTGCCATCAAAGGGACTAGCGGGGCCGGGGAGCTGTTTTTT.

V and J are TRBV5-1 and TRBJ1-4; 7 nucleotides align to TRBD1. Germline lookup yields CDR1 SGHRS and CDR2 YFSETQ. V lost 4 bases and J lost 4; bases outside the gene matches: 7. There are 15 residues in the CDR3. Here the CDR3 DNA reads TGCGCCAGCAGCCCAGGACAGGCAAATAATGAAAAACTGTTTTTT. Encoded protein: CASSPGQANNEKLFF. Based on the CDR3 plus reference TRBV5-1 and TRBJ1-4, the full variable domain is KAGVTQTPRYLIKTRGQQVTLSCSPISGHRSVSWYQQTPGQGLQFLFEYFSETQRNKGNFPGRFSGRQFSNSRSEMNVSTLELGDSALYLCASSPGQANNEKLFFGSGTQLSVL.

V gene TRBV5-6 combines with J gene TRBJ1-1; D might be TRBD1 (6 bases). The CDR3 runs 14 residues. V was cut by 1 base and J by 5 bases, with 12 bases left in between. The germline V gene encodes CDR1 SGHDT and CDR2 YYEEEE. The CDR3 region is CASSLRGARTEAFF. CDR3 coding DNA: TGTGCCAGCAGCTTGCGGGGGGCAAGGACTGAAGCTTTCTTT.

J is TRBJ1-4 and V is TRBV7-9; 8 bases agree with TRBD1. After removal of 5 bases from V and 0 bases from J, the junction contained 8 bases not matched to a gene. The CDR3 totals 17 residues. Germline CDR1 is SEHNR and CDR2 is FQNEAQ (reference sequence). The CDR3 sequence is CASSERQGPSTNEKLFF. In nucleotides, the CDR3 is TGTGCCAGCAGCGAGCGACAGGGGCCCTCAACTAATGAAAAACTGTTTTTT. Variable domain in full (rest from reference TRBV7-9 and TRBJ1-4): DTGVSQNPRHKITKRGQNVTFRCDPISEHNRLYWYRQTLGQGPEFLTYFQNEAQLEKSRLLSDRFSAERPKGSFSTLEIQRTEQGDSAMYLCASSERQGPSTNEKLFFGSGTQLSVL.

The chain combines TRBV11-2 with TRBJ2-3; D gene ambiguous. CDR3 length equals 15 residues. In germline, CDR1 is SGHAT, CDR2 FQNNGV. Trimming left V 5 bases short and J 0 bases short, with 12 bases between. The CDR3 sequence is CASSPRWGSTDTQYF. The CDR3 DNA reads TGTGCCAGCAGCCCACGGTGGGGTAGCACAGATACGCAGTATTTT.

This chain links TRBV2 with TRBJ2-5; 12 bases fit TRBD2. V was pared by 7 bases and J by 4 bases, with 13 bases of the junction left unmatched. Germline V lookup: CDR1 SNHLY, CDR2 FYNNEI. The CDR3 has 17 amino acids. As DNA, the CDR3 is TGTGCCAGCATCCCCGAGGCGACTAGCGGGGGTCGAGAGACCCAGTACTTC. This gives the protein CASIPEATSGGRETQYF.

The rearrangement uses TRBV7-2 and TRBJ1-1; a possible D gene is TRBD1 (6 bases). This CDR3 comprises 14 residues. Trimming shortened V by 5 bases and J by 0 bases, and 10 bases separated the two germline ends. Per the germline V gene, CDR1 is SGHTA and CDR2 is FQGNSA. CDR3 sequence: CASSQQGMNTEAFF. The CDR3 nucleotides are TGTGCCAGCAGCCAACAGGGAATGAACACTGAAGCTTTCTTT.

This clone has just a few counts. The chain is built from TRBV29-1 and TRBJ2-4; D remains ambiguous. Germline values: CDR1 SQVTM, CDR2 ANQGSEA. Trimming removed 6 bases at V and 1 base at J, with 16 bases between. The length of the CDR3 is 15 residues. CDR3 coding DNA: TGCAGCGTCCTGGGCCTTATTACGGCCAAAAACATTCAGTACTTC. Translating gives CSVLGLITAKNIQYF.

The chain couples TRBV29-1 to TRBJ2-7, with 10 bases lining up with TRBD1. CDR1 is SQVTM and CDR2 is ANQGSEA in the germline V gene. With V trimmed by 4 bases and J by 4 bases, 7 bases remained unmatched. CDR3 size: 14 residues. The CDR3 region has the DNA TGCAGCGTTGGAGGGGACAGGGGATTGTACGAGCAGTACTTC. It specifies CSVGGDRGLYEQYF.

The CDR3 DNA reads as TGTGCCAGCAGTGTGGCCGGGGCAGATACGCAGTATTTT. As protein: CASSVAGADTQYF. The chain has TRBV25-1 and TRBJ2-3; TRBD2 is a possible D gene (5 bases). This CDR3 comprises 13 residues. Per germline, CDR1 MGHDK and CDR2 SYGVNS. V was clipped by 4 bases and J by 4 bases, with 9 bases between them.

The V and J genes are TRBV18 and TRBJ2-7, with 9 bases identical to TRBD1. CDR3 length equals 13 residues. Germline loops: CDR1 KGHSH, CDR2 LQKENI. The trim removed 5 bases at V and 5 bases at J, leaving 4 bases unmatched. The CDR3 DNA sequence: TGTGCCAGCTCAACGGGACAGGGTAACGAGCAGTACTTC. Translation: CASSTGQGNEQYF.

The DNA for the CDR3 is TGTGCCAGCAGTGCCCAGGGACAGGGGGCCGCAGATACGCAGTATTTT. Its translation is CASSAQGQGAADTQYF. The chain has TRBV25-1 and TRBJ2-3; 12 nucleotides line up with TRBD1. The CDR3 consists of 16 residues. V lost 4 bases to trimming and J lost 4 bases; unmatched junction nucleotides: 6. Germline V gene data show CDR1 as MGHDK and CDR2 as SYGVNS.

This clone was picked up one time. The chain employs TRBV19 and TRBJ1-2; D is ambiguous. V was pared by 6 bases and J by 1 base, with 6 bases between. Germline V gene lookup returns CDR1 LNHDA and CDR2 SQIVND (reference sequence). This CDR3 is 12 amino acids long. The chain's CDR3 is CASSALNYGYTF. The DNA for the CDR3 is TGTGCCAGTAGCGCCCTTAACTATGGCTACACCTTC.

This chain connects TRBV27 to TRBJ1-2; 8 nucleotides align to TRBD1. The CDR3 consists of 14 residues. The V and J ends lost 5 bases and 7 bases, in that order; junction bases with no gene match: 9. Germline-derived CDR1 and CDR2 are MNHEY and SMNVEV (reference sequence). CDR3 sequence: CASSPGRGRGGYTF. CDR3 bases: TGTGCCAGCAGTCCCGGCAGGGGGCGCGGTGGCTACACCTTC.

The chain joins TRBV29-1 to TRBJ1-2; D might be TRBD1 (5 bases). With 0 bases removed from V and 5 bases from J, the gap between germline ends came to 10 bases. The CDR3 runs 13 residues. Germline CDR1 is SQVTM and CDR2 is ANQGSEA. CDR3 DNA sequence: TGCAGCGTTGAAGAGGGGGTCGGGTATGGCTACACCTTC. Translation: CSVEEGVGYGYTF.

This CDR3 reads CASTHLGRSLGTGELFF. The CDR3 nucleotides are TGTGCCAGCACCCATCTTGGCCGAAGTTTAGGCACCGGGGAGCTGTTTTTT. The chain joins TRBV7-9 to TRBJ2-2, with D unclear. V was pared by 7 bases and J by 4 bases, with 22 bases between. Germline-derived CDR1 and CDR2 are SEHNR and FQNEAQ (reference sequence). The CDR3 has 17 residues. The full variable domain, in which reference TRBV7-9 and TRBJ2-2 provide the parts outside the CDR3, is DTGVSQNPRHKITKRGQNVTFRCDPISEHNRLYWYRQTLGQGPEFLTYFQNEAQLEKSRLLSDRFSAERPKGSFSTLEIQRTEQGDSAMYLCASTHLGRSLGTGELFFGEGSRLTVL.

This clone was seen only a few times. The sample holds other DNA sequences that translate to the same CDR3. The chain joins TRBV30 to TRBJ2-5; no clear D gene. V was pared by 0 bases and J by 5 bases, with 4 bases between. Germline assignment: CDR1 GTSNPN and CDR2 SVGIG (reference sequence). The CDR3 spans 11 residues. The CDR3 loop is CAWSVRETQYF. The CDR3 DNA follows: TGTGCCTGGAGTGTGCGGGAGACCCAGTACTTC. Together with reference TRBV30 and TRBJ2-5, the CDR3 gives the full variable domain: SQTIHQWPATLVQPVGSPLSLECTVEGTSNPNLYWYRQAAGRGLQLLFYSVGIGQISSEVPQNLSASRPQDRQFILSSKKLLLSDSGFYLCAWSVRETQYFGPGTRLLVL.

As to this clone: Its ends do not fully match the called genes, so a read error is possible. The chain's CDR3 is CASSPQTGSPRLEEVF. The DNA of the CDR3 is TGTGCCAGCAGCCCCCAGACAGGATCCCCCCGATTGGAGGAGGTCTTT. This rearrangement joins TRBV7-2 to TRBJ1-1; weak D call: TRBD1 (6 bases). Per the germline V gene, CDR1 is SGHTA and CDR2 is FQGNSA. The CDR3 consists of 16 residues.

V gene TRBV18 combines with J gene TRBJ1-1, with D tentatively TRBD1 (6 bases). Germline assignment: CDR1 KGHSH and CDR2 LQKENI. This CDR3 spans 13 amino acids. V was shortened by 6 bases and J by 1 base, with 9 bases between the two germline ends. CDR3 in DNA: TGTGCCAGCTCTACGGACAGGAACACTGAAGCTTTCTTT. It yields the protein CASSTDRNTEAFF.

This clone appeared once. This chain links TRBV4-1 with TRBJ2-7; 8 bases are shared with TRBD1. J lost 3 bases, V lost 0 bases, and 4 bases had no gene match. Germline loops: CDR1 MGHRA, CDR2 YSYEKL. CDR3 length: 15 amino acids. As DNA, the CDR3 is TGCGCCAGCAGCCAAGACAGGACAGGGCACTACGAGCAGTACTTC. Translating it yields CASSQDRTGHYEQYF.

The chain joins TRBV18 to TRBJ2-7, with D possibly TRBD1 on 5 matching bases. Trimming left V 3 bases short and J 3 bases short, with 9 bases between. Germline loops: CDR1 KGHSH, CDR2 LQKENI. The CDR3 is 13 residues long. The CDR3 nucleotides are TGTGCCAGCTCACCGCACAGGTACTACGAGCAGTACTTC. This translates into CASSPHRYYEQYF.

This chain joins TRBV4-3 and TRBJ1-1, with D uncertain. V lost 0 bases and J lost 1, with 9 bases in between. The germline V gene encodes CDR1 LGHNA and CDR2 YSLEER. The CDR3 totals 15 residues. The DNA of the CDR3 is TGCGCCAGCAGCCAAGATCTTTACAGGAACACTGAAGCTTTCTTT. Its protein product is CASSQDLYRNTEAFF.

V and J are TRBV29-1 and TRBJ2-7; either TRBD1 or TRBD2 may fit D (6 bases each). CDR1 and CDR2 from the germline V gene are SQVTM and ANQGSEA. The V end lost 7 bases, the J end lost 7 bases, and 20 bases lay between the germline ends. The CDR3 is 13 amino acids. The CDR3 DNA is TGCAGCGCCGTCAAGGGGGGTCCGGGAGAGCAGTACTTC. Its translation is CSAVKGGPGEQYF.

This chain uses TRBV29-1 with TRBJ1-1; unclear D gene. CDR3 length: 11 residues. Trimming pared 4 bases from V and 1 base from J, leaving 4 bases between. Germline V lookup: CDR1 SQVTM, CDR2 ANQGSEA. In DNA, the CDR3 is TGCAGCGTTGCTTCGAACACTGAAGCTTTCTTT. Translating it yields CSVASNTEAFF.

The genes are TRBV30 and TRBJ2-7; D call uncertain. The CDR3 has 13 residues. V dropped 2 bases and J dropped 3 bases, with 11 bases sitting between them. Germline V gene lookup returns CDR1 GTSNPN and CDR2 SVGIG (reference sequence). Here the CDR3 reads CAWSRDGNYEQYF. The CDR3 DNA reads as TGTGCCTGGAGTCGAGACGGAAACTACGAGCAGTACTTC.

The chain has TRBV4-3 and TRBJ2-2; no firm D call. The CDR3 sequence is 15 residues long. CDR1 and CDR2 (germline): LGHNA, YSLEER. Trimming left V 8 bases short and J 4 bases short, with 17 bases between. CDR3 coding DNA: TGCGCCAGCTTCCTAAGGGAACAGAGCACCGGGGAGCTGTTTTTT. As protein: CASFLREQSTGELFF.

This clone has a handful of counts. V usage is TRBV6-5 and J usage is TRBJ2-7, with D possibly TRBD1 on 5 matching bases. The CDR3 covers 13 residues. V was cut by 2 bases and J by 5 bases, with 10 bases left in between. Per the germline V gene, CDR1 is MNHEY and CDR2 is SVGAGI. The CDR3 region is CASSYMQGHEQYF. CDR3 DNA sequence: TGTGCCAGCAGTTACATGCAGGGCCACGAGCAGTACTTC.